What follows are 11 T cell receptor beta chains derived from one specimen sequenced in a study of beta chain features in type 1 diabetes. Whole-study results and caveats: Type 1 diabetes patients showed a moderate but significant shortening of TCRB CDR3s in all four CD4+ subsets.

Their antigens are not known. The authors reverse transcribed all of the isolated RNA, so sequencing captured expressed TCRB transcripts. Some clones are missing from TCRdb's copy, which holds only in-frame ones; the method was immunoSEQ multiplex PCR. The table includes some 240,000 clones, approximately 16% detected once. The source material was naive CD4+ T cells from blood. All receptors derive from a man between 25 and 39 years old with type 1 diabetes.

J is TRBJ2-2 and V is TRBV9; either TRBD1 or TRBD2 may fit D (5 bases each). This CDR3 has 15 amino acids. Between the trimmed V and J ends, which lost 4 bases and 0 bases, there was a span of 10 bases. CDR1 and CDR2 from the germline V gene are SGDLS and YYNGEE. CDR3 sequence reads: CASSLRGANTGELFF. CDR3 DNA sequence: TGTGCCAGCAGCCTCCGGGGCGCGAACACCGGGGAGCTGTTTTTT.

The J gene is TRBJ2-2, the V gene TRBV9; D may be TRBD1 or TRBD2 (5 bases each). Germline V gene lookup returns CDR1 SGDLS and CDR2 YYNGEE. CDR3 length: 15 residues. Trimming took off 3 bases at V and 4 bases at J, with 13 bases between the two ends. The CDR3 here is CASSESRGGTGELFF. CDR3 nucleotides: TGTGCCAGCAGCGAAAGCCGGGGCGGCACCGGGGAGCTGTTTTTT. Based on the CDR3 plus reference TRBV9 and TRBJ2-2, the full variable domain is DSGVTQTPKHLITATGQRVTLRCSPRSGDLSVYWYQQSLDQGLQFLIQYYNGEERAKGNILERFSAQQFPDLHSELNLSSLELGDSALYFCASSESRGGTGELFFGEGSRLTVL.

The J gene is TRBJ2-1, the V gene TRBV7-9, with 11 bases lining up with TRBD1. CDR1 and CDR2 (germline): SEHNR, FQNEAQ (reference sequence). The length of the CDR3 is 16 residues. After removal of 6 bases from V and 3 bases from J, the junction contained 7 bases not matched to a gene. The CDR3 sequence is CASRKPGTGGYNEQFF. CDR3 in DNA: TGTGCCAGCAGGAAACCCGGGACAGGGGGCTACAATGAGCAGTTCTTC.

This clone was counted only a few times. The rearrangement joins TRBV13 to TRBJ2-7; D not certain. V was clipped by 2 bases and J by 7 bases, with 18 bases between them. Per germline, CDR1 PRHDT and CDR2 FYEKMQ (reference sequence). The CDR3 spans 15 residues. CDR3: CASSLRSQVSWEQYF. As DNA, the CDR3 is TGTGCCAGCAGCTTAAGGAGTCAGGTCTCGTGGGAGCAGTACTTC.

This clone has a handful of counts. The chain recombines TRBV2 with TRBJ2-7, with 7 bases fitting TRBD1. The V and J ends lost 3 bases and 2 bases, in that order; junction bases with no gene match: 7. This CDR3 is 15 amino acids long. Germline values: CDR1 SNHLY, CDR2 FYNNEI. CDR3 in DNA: TGTGCCAGCAGTGAGGGGGACAGTCGAACCTACGAGCAGTACTTC. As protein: CASSEGDSRTYEQYF.

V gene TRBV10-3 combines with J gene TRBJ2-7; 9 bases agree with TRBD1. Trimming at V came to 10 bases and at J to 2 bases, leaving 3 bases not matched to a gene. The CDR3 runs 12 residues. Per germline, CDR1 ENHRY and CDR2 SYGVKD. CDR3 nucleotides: TGTGCCACCGGGACAGGGACCTACGAGCAGTACTTC. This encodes CATGTGTYEQYF.

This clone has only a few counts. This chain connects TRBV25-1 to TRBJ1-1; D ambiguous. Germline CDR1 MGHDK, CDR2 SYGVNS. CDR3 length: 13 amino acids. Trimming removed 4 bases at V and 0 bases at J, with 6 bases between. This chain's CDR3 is CASSGQVNTEAFF. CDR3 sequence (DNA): TGTGCCAGCAGTGGGCAGGTGAACACTGAAGCTTTCTTT.

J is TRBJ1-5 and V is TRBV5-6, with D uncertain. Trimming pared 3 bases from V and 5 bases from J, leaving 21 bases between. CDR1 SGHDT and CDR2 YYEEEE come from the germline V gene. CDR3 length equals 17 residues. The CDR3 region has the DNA TGTGCCAGCAGCTCGTATGGGCAGGACCTGGGATATCAGCCCCAGCATTTT. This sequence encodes CASSSYGQDLGYQPQHF.

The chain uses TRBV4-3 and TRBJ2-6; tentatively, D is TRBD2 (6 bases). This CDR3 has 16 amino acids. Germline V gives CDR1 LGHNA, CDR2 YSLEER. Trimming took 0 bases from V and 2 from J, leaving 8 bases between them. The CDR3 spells CASSQEGGAGANVLTF. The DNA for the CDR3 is TGCGCCAGCAGCCAAGAAGGAGGGGCTGGGGCCAACGTCCTGACTTTC.

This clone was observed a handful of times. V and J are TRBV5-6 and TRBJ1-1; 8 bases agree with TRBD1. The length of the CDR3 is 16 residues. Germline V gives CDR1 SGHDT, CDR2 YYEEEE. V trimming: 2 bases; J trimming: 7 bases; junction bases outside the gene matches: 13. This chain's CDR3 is CASSLRQGRGRLEAFF. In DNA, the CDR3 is TGTGCCAGCAGCTTAAGACAGGGGAGAGGACGCCTTGAAGCTTTCTTT.

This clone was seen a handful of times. The CDR3 is CASSLSGISYEQYF. CDR3 sequence (DNA): TGTGCCAGCAGCCTCAGCGGTATCTCCTACGAGCAGTACTTC. The chain recombines TRBV7-2 with TRBJ2-7, with a possible D match to TRBD2 (5 bases). The CDR3 runs to 14 residues. Germline V gene data show CDR1 as SGHTA and CDR2 as FQGNSA. Trimming took 5 bases from V and 0 from J, leaving 11 bases between them. Using reference TRBV7-2 and TRBJ2-7 for the parts outside the CDR3, the full variable domain is GAGVSQSPSNKVTEKGKDVELRCDPISGHTALYWYRQSLGQGLEFLIYFQGNSAPDKSGLPSDRFSAERTGGSVSTLTIQRTQQEDSAVYLCASSLSGISYEQYFGPGTRLTVT.